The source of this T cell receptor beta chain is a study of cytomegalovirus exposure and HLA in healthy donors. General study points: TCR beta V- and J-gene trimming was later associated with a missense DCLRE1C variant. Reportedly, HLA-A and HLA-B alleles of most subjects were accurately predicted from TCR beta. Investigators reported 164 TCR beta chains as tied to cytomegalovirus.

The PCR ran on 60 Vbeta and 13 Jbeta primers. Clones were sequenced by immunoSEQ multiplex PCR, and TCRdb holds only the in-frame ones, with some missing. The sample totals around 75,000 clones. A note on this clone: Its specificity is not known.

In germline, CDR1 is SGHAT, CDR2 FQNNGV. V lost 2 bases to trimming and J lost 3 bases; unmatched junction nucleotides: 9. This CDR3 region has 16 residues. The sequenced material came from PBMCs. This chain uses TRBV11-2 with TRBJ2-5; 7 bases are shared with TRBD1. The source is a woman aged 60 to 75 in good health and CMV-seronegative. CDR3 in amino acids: CASSLMRGRLKETQYF. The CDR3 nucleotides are TGTGCCAGCAGCTTAATGAGGGGGCGGTTGAAAGAGACCCAGTACTTC.